The clone carrying this TCR beta chain was found once. The source of the sample is a study of T cell changes during pregnancy in multiple sclerosis. Produced via immunoSEQ multiplex PCR; TCRdb's table is partial and in-frame only. This sample has around 41,000 clones, with about 89% found just once. CDR3 length equals 15 residues. The germline gives CDR1 MDHEN, CDR2 SYDVKM. With 6 bases removed from V and 6 bases from J, the gap between germline ends came to 18 bases. This specimen consisted of CD4+ T cells from peripheral blood mononuclear cells, obtained in the third trimester of pregnancy. This clonotype was sampled from a female donor in good health, enrolled as a control in a pregnancy study. The chain combines TRBV28 with TRBJ1-5; unclear D gene. CDR3 sequence (DNA): TGTGCCAGCAGGAGGGCCATTGGGCATGGTCAGCCCCAGCATTTT. This translates into CASRRAIGHGQPQHF.